This T cell receptor (beta chain) was sequenced during a study of CD8 T cells in Susac syndrome. Study results and limitations: No clonal expansion appeared among CD4+ T cells in Susac patients.

The RNA, roughly 0.5 to 1 ug, was put through reverse transcription using random hexamers. Amplification of TCR beta CDR3 spanned 54 Vbeta and 13 Jbeta via immunoSEQ multiplex PCR. In TCRdb, the immunoSEQ multiplex PCR reads were re-called with MiXCR into one record per CDR3 protein. The table has roughly 250,000 distinct CDR3 sequences, 95% to 97% seen once; the top ten hold approximately 0.1%. The V end lost 4 bases, the J end lost 4 bases, and 5 bases lay between the germline ends. Germline-derived CDR1 and CDR2 are MDHEN and SYDVKM. CDR3 length: 12 amino acids. For this clonotype: Its specificity is unknown.

The patients with Susac syndrome were individuals who fulfilled the recently defined diagnostic criteria for disease that was either definite or probable. The chain is built from TRBV28 and TRBJ1-5; D unresolved. The origin of this receptor is a human donor with Susac syndrome. The sequencing input was CD4+ T cells from PBMCs. The CDR3 sequence: CASSSQNQPQHF. The CDR3, as DNA: TGTGCCAGCAGTTCTCAAAATCAGCCCCAGCATTTT.